The 24 T cell receptor beta chains in this list originate from one sample, sequenced in a study of vaccination effects on CD4 cells after COVID-19. Clones were sequenced by immunoSEQ multiplex PCR, and TCRdb holds only the in-frame ones, with some missing. This table has 25,000 to 30,000 clones, less than 75% appearing once. Sequencing in the ViraFEST assay came after antigen-specific CD4+ T cells had been expanded with viral peptide pools, which were used to stimulate PBMC. Researchers isolated CD4+ T cells once 9 to 11 days of culture had elapsed. The vaccine given was either BNT162b2 or mRNA-1273, in two doses. No cognate antigen is known for these TCRs. This material consisted of CD4+ T cells from PBMCs cultured with HCoV-NL63 spike peptides, taken after COVID-19 vaccination. Receptor source: a human donor who received a COVID-19 vaccine.

The gene calls are TRBV18 and TRBJ1-1; D ambiguous. V lost 1 base to trimming and J lost 5 bases, with 8 bases between them. The CDR3 is made up of 13 amino acids. From germline, CDR1 is KGHSH and CDR2 LQKENI. The CDR3: CASSPQGTTEAFF. The CDR3 bases are TGTGCCAGCTCACCACAGGGCACGACTGAAGCTTTCTTT.

The chain uses TRBV24-1 and TRBJ1-2; no firm D call. V gave up 4 bases and J gave up 5 bases, with 16 bases separating them. CDR3 length equals 15 residues. Per the germline V gene, CDR1 is KGHDR and CDR2 is SFDVKD. CDR3 nucleotide sequence: TGTGCCACCAGTGACCCGGGGTCGGCCGGGTATGGCTACACCTTC. This translates into CATSDPGSAGYGYTF.

The CDR3: CASSVWGNTIYF. CDR3 coding DNA: TGTGCCAGTAGTGTTTGGGGAAACACCATATATTTT. The V and J genes are TRBV19 and TRBJ1-3; D is unclear. The CDR3 totals 12 residues. Trimming took 5 bases from V and 4 from J, leaving 6 bases between them. Looked up from germline, CDR1 is LNHDA and CDR2 is SQIVND (reference sequence).

The CDR3 loop is CAWSVLKGNTIYF. The CDR3 DNA sequence: TGTGCCTGGAGTGTATTGAAGGGGAACACCATATATTTT. The gene calls are TRBV30 and TRBJ1-3; TRBD1 is a possible D gene (5 bases). The ends were cut back, 0 bases at V and 7 bases at J, with 10 bases in the middle. This CDR3 comprises 13 residues. Germline V gives CDR1 GTSNPN, CDR2 SVGIG (reference sequence).

The chain carries TRBV28 and TRBJ1-2, with D possibly being TRBD1 (6 bases). Trimming pared 7 bases from V and 5 bases from J, leaving 23 bases between. Germline V CDR1 and CDR2: MDHEN, SYDVKM. The CDR3 loop spans 16 amino acids. The CDR3 DNA follows: TGTGCCAGCACCTCAAGTGGGGAACAGGGCGGGTATGGCTACACCTTC. Encoded protein: CASTSSGEQGGYGYTF.

The V call is TRBV5-1, the J call TRBJ2-5; TRBD2 might be the D (6 bases). CDR1 SGHRS and CDR2 YFSETQ come from the germline V gene. CDR3 length: 16 amino acids. Between the trimmed V and J ends, which lost 2 bases and 5 bases, there was a span of 19 bases. The chain's CDR3 is CASSLGPEGRRETQYF. CDR3 DNA: TGCGCCAGCAGCTTAGGGCCGGAGGGAAGGCGGGAGACCCAGTACTTC. Based on the CDR3 plus reference TRBV5-1 and TRBJ2-5, the full variable domain is KAGVTQTPRYLIKTRGQQVTLSCSPISGHRSVSWYQQTPGQGLQFLFEYFSETQRNKGNFPGRFSGRQFSNSRSEMNVSTLELGDSALYLCASSLGPEGRRETQYFGPGTRLLVL.

The chain employs TRBV15 and TRBJ2-7; 7 bases are a match to TRBD1. Germline values: CDR1 LNHNV, CDR2 YYDKDF (reference sequence). The CDR3 extends over 18 amino acids. Germline trimming cut 0 bases from V and 3 bases from J; bases unmatched to any gene: 14. As DNA, the CDR3 is TGTGCCACCAGCAGAGATTCTTTTTATGGGACAGAACTCTACGAGCAGTACTTC. Amino acid sequence: CATSRDSFYGTELYEQYF. Looking up the rest from reference TRBV15 and TRBJ2-7 gives the full variable domain: DAMVIQNPRYQVTQFGKPVTLSCSQTLNHNVMYWYQQKSSQAPKLLFHYYDKDFNNEADTPDNFQSRRPNTSFCFLDIRSPGLGDTAMYLCATSRDSFYGTELYEQYFGPGTRLTVT.

The chain uses TRBV11-2 and TRBJ2-5; perhaps TRBD2 as D (5 bases). Per germline, CDR1 SGHAT and CDR2 FQNNGV. This CDR3 is 14 amino acids long. Trimming stripped 6 bases from V and 1 base from J, with 12 bases between. CDR3 loop: CASRPGRGQETQYF. The CDR3 DNA follows: TGTGCCAGCAGACCCGGACGGGGCCAAGAGACCCAGTACTTC. Using reference TRBV11-2 and TRBJ2-5 for the parts outside the CDR3, the full variable domain is EAGVAQSPRYKIIEKRQSVAFWCNPISGHATLYWYQQILGQGPKLLIQFQNNGVVDDSQLPKDRFSAERLKGVDSTLKIQPAKLEDSAVYLCASRPGRGQETQYFGPGTRLLVL.

The sample holds one count of this clone. The gene calls are TRBV2 and TRBJ2-5; 7 nucleotides match TRBD2. Trimming removed 1 base from V and 4 bases from J; junction bases left unmatched: 3. Per germline, CDR1 SNHLY and CDR2 FYNNEI. The CDR3 totals 14 residues. The CDR3: CASSEGTRTETQYF. In DNA, the CDR3 is TGTGCCAGCAGTGAAGGGACTAGGACAGAGACCCAGTACTTC.

This clone appeared a single time. The V gene is TRBV5-1, the J gene TRBJ2-7; D not resolved. The V end lost 5 bases, the J end lost 1 base, and 7 bases lay between the germline ends. CDR3 length: 12 amino acids. Germline-derived CDR1 and CDR2 are SGHRS and YFSETQ. Written as DNA, the CDR3 is TGCGCCAGCAGTGAGGCGTCCTACGAGCAGTACTTC. Residues: CASSEASYEQYF.

V is TRBV3-1 (or the pseudogene TRBV3-2) and J is TRBJ2-2; no clear D gene. CDR1 and CDR2 from the germline V gene are LGHDT and YNNKEL (reference sequence). The CDR3 length is 13 residues. V was clipped by 3 bases and J by 2 bases, with 4 bases between them. The DNA of the CDR3 is TGTGCCAGCAGCCATATAAACACCGGGGAGCTGTTTTTT. It encodes CASSHINTGELFF.

This chain links TRBV2 with TRBJ1-2; tentative D call: TRBD1 (6 bases). Trimming shortened V by 5 bases and J by 8 bases, and 21 bases separated the two germline ends. This CDR3 spans 15 amino acids. Germline loops: CDR1 SNHLY, CDR2 FYNNEI. This chain's CDR3 is CASSPQSSGAEGYTF. Here the CDR3 DNA reads TGTGCCAGCAGTCCACAGAGTTCAGGGGCAGAAGGCTACACCTTC.

The gene calls are TRBV7-9 and TRBJ1-6; unclear D gene. V dropped 1 base and J dropped 8 bases, with 9 bases sitting between them. Germline V gene sequence: CDR1 SEHNR, CDR2 FQNEAQ (reference sequence). The CDR3 length is 14 residues. The CDR3 DNA reads TGTGCCAGCAGCTTAGAGACGAGAGATTCACCCCTCCACTTT. Translated, it gives CASSLETRDSPLHF.

This clone is a singleton in its sample. This chain connects TRBV10-2 to TRBJ2-1; TRBD2 aligns across 8 bases. Germline loops: CDR1 WSHSY, CDR2 SAAADI. This CDR3 has 12 residues. The V gene end was trimmed by 7 bases and the J gene end by 9 bases; junction bases not matched to a gene: 5. The CDR3 region has the DNA TGCGCCAGCACCACCACTAGCGGTGAGCAGTTCTTC. Translation: CASTTTSGEQFF.

The chain is built from TRBV7-9 and TRBJ2-6; D is uncertain. The CDR3 has 18 amino acids. Germline assignment: CDR1 SEHNR and CDR2 FQNEAQ (reference sequence). With 5 bases removed from V and 0 bases from J, the gap between germline ends came to 17 bases. This CDR3 reads CASSIRPGFRSGANVLTF. CDR3 DNA: TGTGCCAGCAGCATCCGACCGGGTTTCCGCTCTGGGGCCAACGTCCTGACTTTC.

The V and J genes are TRBV29-1 and TRBJ2-5; 8 bases are a match to TRBD2. With V trimmed by 5 bases and J by 2 bases, 10 bases remained unmatched. The germline V gene encodes CDR1 SQVTM and CDR2 ANQGSEA. This CDR3 contains 15 residues. CDR3 amino acids: CSVKWLAGRQETQYF. In DNA, the CDR3 is TGCAGCGTTAAGTGGTTAGCGGGGAGACAAGAGACCCAGTACTTC.

This clone was observed a handful of times. The chain uses TRBV5-1 and TRBJ1-5; 8 bases map to TRBD1. The CDR3 length is 14 residues. V lost 4 bases and J lost 5; bases outside the gene matches: 5. Per germline, CDR1 SGHRS and CDR2 YFSETQ. DNA of the CDR3: TGCGCCAGCAGCCCCTTACAGGGGGATCAGCCCCAGCATTTT. It yields the protein CASSPLQGDQPQHF.

This chain joins TRBV19 and TRBJ1-1, with unresolved D. This CDR3 is 15 amino acids long. Trimming took off 11 bases at V and 1 base at J, with 20 bases between the two ends. The V gene's germline CDR1 is LNHDA and CDR2 SQIVND (reference sequence). CDR3 nucleotides: TGTGCCCCACCCCAAACTGTCCGGGGGAACACTGAAGCTTTCTTT. Translation: CAPPQTVRGNTEAFF.

The chain is built from TRBV24-1 and TRBJ1-2; D is ambiguous. V was pared by 4 bases and J by 3 bases, with 11 bases between. Per germline, CDR1 KGHDR and CDR2 SFDVKD. There are 14 residues in the CDR3. The CDR3 spells CATSDHTRDYGYTF. The CDR3 DNA reads as TGTGCCACCAGTGACCACACACGAGACTATGGCTACACCTTC.

The V and J genes are TRBV3-1 (or the pseudogene TRBV3-2) and TRBJ2-4; D ambiguous. V lost 1 base to trimming and J lost 0 bases, with 7 bases between them. CDR3 length: 15 amino acids. The germline gives CDR1 LGHDT, CDR2 YNNKEL (reference sequence). The CDR3 DNA follows: TGTGCCAGCAGCCAAGTTACAGTAGCCAAAAACATTCAGTACTTC. Protein sequence: CASSQVTVAKNIQYF.

This chain uses TRBV6-5 with TRBJ1-5; D is ambiguous. The germline gives CDR1 MNHEY, CDR2 SVGAGI. Trimming left V 6 bases short and J 0 bases short, with 12 bases between. The CDR3 runs 15 residues. The CDR3 DNA reads TGTGCCAGCAGAGCAGAGACCTATAGCAATCAGCCCCAGCATTTT. Residues: CASRAETYSNQPQHF.

The rearrangement links TRBV7-2 to TRBJ1-2, with TRBD1 matching over 12 bases. The CDR3 covers 18 residues. Germline assignment: CDR1 SGHTA and CDR2 FQGNSA. Trimming removed 1 base from V and 0 bases from J; junction bases left unmatched: 6. Here the CDR3 reads CASSLVGTGGFSNYGYTF. The DNA of the CDR3 is TGTGCCAGCAGCTTAGTGGGGACAGGGGGCTTTTCTAACTATGGCTACACCTTC.

The genes are TRBV19 and TRBJ2-2, with D uncertain. The CDR3 covers 13 residues. Trimming cost V 6 bases and J 7 bases, with 12 bases left between them. In germline, CDR1 is LNHDA, CDR2 SQIVND (reference sequence). CDR3 in amino acids: CASSQNMGGELFF. CDR3 in DNA: TGTGCCAGTAGCCAAAATATGGGCGGGGAGCTGTTTTTT.

V gene TRBV19 combines with J gene TRBJ1-2; 12 nucleotides align to TRBD1. The germline CDR1 and CDR2 sequences are LNHDA and SQIVND (reference sequence). This CDR3 spans 17 amino acids. The J segment lost 4 bases and the V segment lost 4 bases, leaving 10 bases of the junction unmatched. The CDR3 spells CASSTQGTGGALYGYTF. CDR3 in DNA: TGTGCCAGTAGTACCCAAGGGACAGGGGGCGCCCTCTATGGCTACACCTTC. The variable domain in full, completed from reference TRBV19 and TRBJ1-2, reads DGGITQSPKYLFRKEGQNVTLSCEQNLNHDAMYWYRQDPGQGLRLIYYSQIVNDFQKGDIAEGYSVSREKKESFPLTVTSAQKNPTAFYLCASSTQGTGGALYGYTFGSGTRLTVV.